These 29 T cell receptor beta chains originate from one sample sequenced in a study of blood T cell repertoires in COVID-19. Clones were sequenced by immunoSEQ multiplex PCR, and TCRdb holds only the in-frame ones, with some missing. Of roughly 250,000 clones in the sample, around 82% were seen once. The sequencing sample was made of peripheral blood. The receptors derive from a human donor with COVID-19, enrolled during active disease. The donor label of this sample is uncertain.

This chain uses TRBV28 with TRBJ1-2; 8 bases map to TRBD1. The CDR3 spans 14 residues. Germline-derived CDR1 and CDR2 are MDHEN and SYDVKM. J was trimmed by 4 bases and V by 3 bases; bases with no gene match: 4. CDR3 DNA sequence: TGTGCCAGCAGTTTGGGGACAGGCCTCTATGGCTACACCTTC. Residues: CASSLGTGLYGYTF.

The chain links TRBV5-4 to TRBJ2-3; 7 nucleotides align to TRBD1. The CDR3 totals 14 residues. Germline CDR1 SGHNT, CDR2 YYREEE (reference sequence). Losses at the gene ends were 3 bases for V and 4 bases for J; bases not matched to a gene: 5. The CDR3 spells CASSSPTGSDTQYF. The CDR3 DNA reads TGTGCCAGCAGCTCACCGACAGGGTCAGATACGCAGTATTTT.

This sequence joins TRBV9 and TRBJ2-2, with no clear D. V lost 2 bases and J lost 0, with 5 bases in between. The CDR3 sequence is 14 residues long. CDR1 and CDR2 from the germline V gene are SGDLS and YYNGEE. The CDR3 spells CASSVAPNTGELFF. The CDR3 bases are TGTGCCAGCAGCGTGGCTCCGAACACCGGGGAGCTGTTTTTT.

The rearrangement links TRBV5-1 to TRBJ1-3; tentative D call: TRBD1 (5 bases). This CDR3 region has 13 residues. Trimming cost V 3 bases and J 8 bases, with 12 bases left between them. Germline lookup yields CDR1 SGHRS and CDR2 YFSETQ. The CDR3 spells CASSSDDRHTIYF. The CDR3 coding sequence is TGCGCCAGCAGCTCGGACGACAGACACACCATATATTTT.

The chain joins TRBV12-3 or TRBV12-4 to TRBJ2-1; 7 nucleotides match TRBD2. The CDR3 sequence is 13 residues long. V trimming: 5 bases; J trimming: 7 bases; junction bases outside the gene matches: 5. The CDR3 sequence is CASSILAWNEQFF. The CDR3 DNA reads as TGTGCCAGCAGTATACTAGCGTGGAATGAGCAGTTCTTC.

A remark on this clone: This specimen includes other DNA sequences encoding the same CDR3. The chain recombines TRBV10-3 with TRBJ1-4; 10 positions match TRBD1. Germline V lookup: CDR1 ENHRY, CDR2 SYGVKD. Losses at the gene ends were 6 bases for V and 8 bases for J; bases not matched to a gene: 6. The CDR3 spans 14 residues. The CDR3 region is CAISPGTGDEKLFF. CDR3 bases: TGTGCCATCAGCCCCGGGACAGGGGACGAAAAACTGTTTTTT.

The chain uses TRBV3-1 (or the pseudogene TRBV3-2) and TRBJ2-3, with 11 nucleotides matching TRBD2. After removal of 5 bases from V and 2 bases from J, the junction contained 6 bases not matched to a gene. Looked up from germline, CDR1 is LGHDT and CDR2 is YNNKEL (reference sequence). The CDR3 spans 16 residues. The CDR3 sequence: CASSDALAGVTDTQYF. In DNA, the CDR3 is TGTGCCAGCAGCGATGCACTAGCGGGAGTCACAGATACGCAGTATTTT.

The chain uses TRBV6-5 and TRBJ1-1; D possibly corresponds to TRBD1 (5 bases). The germline V gene encodes CDR1 MNHEY and CDR2 SVGAGI. V lost 2 bases and J lost 4, with 14 bases in between. This CDR3 has 15 residues. The CDR3 nucleotides are TGTGCCAGCAGTTACGCGGGGGGAAGGAGCACTGAAGCTTTCTTT. Its translation is CASSYAGGRSTEAFF.

The genes are TRBV4-3 and TRBJ2-5, with 7 bases fitting TRBD2. Germline CDR1 and CDR2: LGHNA and YSLEER. Trimming took 1 base from V and 5 from J; bases not matched to a gene: 4. This CDR3 has 14 amino acids. The DNA of the CDR3 is TGCGCCAGCAGCCAAGGACTAGCTGGGGAGACCCAGTACTTC. The encoded protein is CASSQGLAGETQYF.

The rearrangement links TRBV18 to TRBJ2-1; the match to TRBD2 covers 7 bases. Trimming took 5 bases from V and 4 from J; bases not matched to a gene: 5. This CDR3 contains 14 residues. The germline gives CDR1 KGHSH, CDR2 LQKENI. The CDR3 sequence: CASSSTSEYNEQFF. CDR3 nucleotides: TGTGCCAGCTCAAGCACTAGCGAATACAATGAGCAGTTCTTC.

The rearrangement links TRBV10-1 to TRBJ2-1; perhaps TRBD2 as D (5 bases). Germline values: CDR1 WNHNN, CDR2 SYGVQD (reference sequence). This CDR3 is built from 15 residues. The V end was cut by 8 bases, the J end by 5 bases, with 19 bases between. DNA of the CDR3: TGCGCCAGCGGGGATTACCGGGCCGGGAACAATGAGCAGTTCTTC. This sequence encodes CASGDYRAGNNEQFF.

The chain couples TRBV28 to TRBJ2-3, with 12 positions matching TRBD2. CDR1 MDHEN and CDR2 SYDVKM come from the germline V gene. This CDR3 is 15 amino acids long. The trim removed 5 bases at V and 11 bases at J, leaving 11 bases unmatched. The DNA for the CDR3 is TGTGCCAGCAGTCTCACGACTAGCGGGAGTCGAGGGCAGTATTTT. This translates into CASSLTTSGSRGQYF.

The gene calls are TRBV18 and TRBJ2-7; the match to TRBD1 covers 10 bases. The CDR3 totals 14 residues. The germline V gene encodes CDR1 KGHSH and CDR2 LQKENI. Losses at the gene ends were 3 bases for V and 7 bases for J; bases not matched to a gene: 6. In nucleotides, the CDR3 is TGTGCCAGCTCACCCGGGACAGGGGATGGGGAGCAGTACTTC. Its protein is CASSPGTGDGEQYF.

The count of this clone is one. The chain joins TRBV27 to TRBJ1-1; 7 bases align to TRBD1. Germline CDR1 and CDR2: MNHEY and SMNVEV (reference sequence). The CDR3 runs 13 residues. The V and J ends lost 7 bases and 2 bases, in that order; junction bases with no gene match: 4. The CDR3 nucleotides read TGTGCCAGCAAGCGACAGGGAAACACTGAAGCTTTCTTT. It specifies CASKRQGNTEAFF.

This sequence joins TRBV5-1 and TRBJ2-7; 9 bases line up with TRBD1. CDR1 is SGHRS and CDR2 is YFSETQ in the germline V gene. The CDR3 contains 15 residues. V dropped 0 bases and J dropped 5; count of bases not matched to a gene: 6. As DNA, the CDR3 is TGCGCCAGCAGCTTGGAAGGGACAGGGCACGACGAGCAGTACTTC. Amino acid sequence: CASSLEGTGHDEQYF. Looking up the rest from reference TRBV5-1 and TRBJ2-7 gives the full variable domain: KAGVTQTPRYLIKTRGQQVTLSCSPISGHRSVSWYQQTPGQGLQFLFEYFSETQRNKGNFPGRFSGRQFSNSRSEMNVSTLELGDSALYLCASSLEGTGHDEQYFGPGTRLTVT.

This chain joins TRBV24-1 and TRBJ1-6; TRBD1 matches 8 bases. This CDR3 contains 14 residues. Trimming cost V 4 bases and J 8 bases; bases outside gene matches: 3. Germline CDR1 and CDR2: KGHDR and SFDVKD. The CDR3: CATSDQGAYSPLHF. The CDR3, as DNA: TGTGCCACCAGTGACCAGGGGGCCTATTCACCCCTCCACTTT.

CDR3 sequence (DNA): TGTGCCAGCAGCGTAGGGGTCAGGAACAATGAGCAGTTCTTC. Translation gives CASSVGVRNNEQFF. V usage is TRBV9 and J usage is TRBJ2-1; D not certain. Germline assignment: CDR1 SGDLS and CDR2 YYNGEE. Trimming stripped 0 bases from V and 5 bases from J, with 9 bases between. The CDR3 sequence is 14 residues long.

This sequence joins TRBV4-1 and TRBJ1-2, with 7 nucleotides matching TRBD1. Germline lookup yields CDR1 MGHRA and CDR2 YSYEKL. The CDR3 spans 13 residues. With 2 bases clipped from V and 3 bases from J, the junction kept 0 bases outside the gene matches. This CDR3 reads CASSQQGDYGYTF. CDR3 nucleotide sequence: TGCGCCAGCAGCCAACAGGGGGACTATGGCTACACCTTC.

The chain links TRBV29-1 to TRBJ2-1, with 10 positions matching TRBD2. The CDR3 extends over 12 amino acids. V was pared by 6 bases and J by 7 bases, with 3 bases of the junction left unmatched. Germline V gene data show CDR1 as SQVTM and CDR2 as ANQGSEA. The CDR3 protein is CSVGSGRNEQFF. The CDR3 DNA is TGCAGCGTGGGTAGCGGGAGGAATGAGCAGTTCTTC.

The chain recombines TRBV6-5 with TRBJ1-1; D is ambiguous. Trimming shortened V by 6 bases and J by 1 base, and 9 bases separated the two germline ends. CDR1 MNHEY and CDR2 SVGAGI come from the germline V gene. The CDR3 is made up of 13 amino acids. Here the CDR3 DNA reads TGTGCCAGCAGGGAGGACGGGAACACTGAAGCTTTCTTT. Protein: CASREDGNTEAFF.

The V call is TRBV19, the J call TRBJ2-7; TRBD2 might be the D (6 bases). CDR1 is LNHDA and CDR2 is SQIVND in the germline V gene (reference sequence). CDR3 size: 16 residues. V was clipped by 5 bases and J by 0 bases, with 17 bases between them. CDR3 in amino acids: CASSAGGGGISYEQYF. The CDR3 bases are TGTGCCAGTAGTGCCGGAGGTGGCGGGATCTCCTACGAGCAGTACTTC.

The chain has TRBV3-1 (or the pseudogene TRBV3-2) and TRBJ1-4; the D gene is possibly TRBD1 (6 bases). Per germline, CDR1 LGHDT and CDR2 YNNKEL (reference sequence). Deletions cut 7 bases from V and 8 bases from J, with 20 bases between. This CDR3 contains 15 residues. DNA of the CDR3: TGTGCCAGCACCCAGCATGATGGGGGCCGGGAAAAACTGTTTTTT. Translation gives CASTQHDGGREKLFF.

This sequence joins TRBV5-5 and TRBJ2-7; 11 bases agree with TRBD1. V trimming: 4 bases; J trimming: 0 bases; junction bases outside the gene matches: 3. The length of the CDR3 is 15 residues. Germline CDR1 SGHKS, CDR2 YYEKEE (reference sequence). In nucleotides, the CDR3 is TGTGCCAGCAGCCCGGGACAGGGGGTCTCCTACGAGCAGTACTTC. Residues: CASSPGQGVSYEQYF.

This chain uses TRBV7-6 with TRBJ2-2, with 11 bases lining up with TRBD1. Germline lookup yields CDR1 SGHVS and CDR2 FNYEAQ. The CDR3 covers 13 residues. Trimming cost V 3 bases and J 13 bases; bases outside gene matches: 4. The DNA for the CDR3 is TGTGCCAGCAGCTTCGGGACAGGGGGTGTGCTGTTTTTT. Translation gives CASSFGTGGVLFF.

The V call is TRBV30, the J call TRBJ1-4; D uncertain. Trimming took off 0 bases at V and 2 bases at J, with 10 bases between the two ends. The CDR3 extends over 15 amino acids. Germline CDR1 is GTSNPN and CDR2 is SVGIG (reference sequence). CDR3 bases: TGTGCCTGGAGTGTCAGTTCCACGACTAATGAAAAACTGTTTTTT. Its protein is CAWSVSSTTNEKLFF.

The chain combines TRBV2 with TRBJ1-1; possible D gene TRBD1, 6 bases. This CDR3 has 14 residues. Per the germline V gene, CDR1 is SNHLY and CDR2 is FYNNEI. The V and J ends lost 4 bases and 1 base respectively, with 10 bases between them. In DNA form, the CDR3 reads TGTGCCAGCAGTGCTAACAGGGCGAACACTGAAGCTTTCTTT. Its translation is CASSANRANTEAFF.

The V gene is TRBV5-6, the J gene TRBJ2-7; 8 bases align to TRBD1. The germline gives CDR1 SGHDT, CDR2 YYEEEE. Germline trimming cut 7 bases from V and 3 bases from J; bases unmatched to any gene: 6. The CDR3 contains 13 residues. CDR3: CASGQGQRYEQYF. Here the CDR3 DNA reads TGTGCCAGCGGACAGGGTCAACGCTACGAGCAGTACTTC.

This clone is a singleton in its sample. This chain connects TRBV30 to TRBJ1-5; D is unclear. The CDR3 totals 12 residues. With 2 bases removed from V and 3 bases from J, the gap between germline ends came to 5 bases. Germline V lookup: CDR1 GTSNPN, CDR2 SVGIG (reference sequence). CDR3 amino acids: CAWSNNNQPQHF. The CDR3 nucleotides are TGTGCCTGGAGTAACAACAATCAGCCCCAGCATTTT.

The V call is TRBV9, the J call TRBJ2-7, with a possible D match to TRBD1 (5 bases). CDR3 length: 16 amino acids. The germline V gene has CDR1 SGDLS and CDR2 YYNGEE. Trimming took 0 bases from V and 0 from J, leaving 13 bases between them. The CDR3 protein is CASSVAEAGNSYEQYF. The CDR3 DNA sequence: TGTGCCAGCAGCGTAGCAGAGGCAGGGAACTCCTACGAGCAGTACTTC.